The 28 T cell receptor beta chains presented below share a single source sample, sequenced in a study of T cell responses to AZD1222 COVID-19 vaccine. The repertoire was sequenced with immunoSEQ multiplex PCR; TCRdb's copy has only in-frame clones and lacks some. The top ten clones hold about 1.5% of a sample with roughly 180,000 clones, just over 90% of them seen once. The sequencing here drew on peripheral blood, taken 28 days after the second AZD1222 dose. These receptors originate from an adult who received the AZD1222 COVID-19 vaccine.

The chain recombines TRBV6-5 with TRBJ2-5; 7 bases map to TRBD2. V shed 6 bases, J shed 7 bases, and the junction held 14 bases outside the gene matches. The CDR3 runs to 15 residues. The germline CDR1 and CDR2 sequences are MNHEY and SVGAGI. The CDR3 sequence is CASRVAGSSEGTQYF. The DNA for the CDR3 is TGTGCCAGCAGGGTAGCGGGCTCCTCGGAGGGGACCCAGTACTTC.

The V and J genes are TRBV3-1 (or the pseudogene TRBV3-2) and TRBJ2-5; TRBD2 agrees at 11 bases. The CDR3 covers 17 residues. Trimming took 0 bases from V and 5 from J; bases not matched to a gene: 8. Looked up from germline, CDR1 is LGHDT and CDR2 is YNNKEL (reference sequence). This chain's CDR3 is CASSQDIVGLAVETQYF. In nucleotides, the CDR3 is TGTGCCAGCAGCCAAGATATCGTGGGACTAGCGGTGGAGACCCAGTACTTC.

The chain uses TRBV4-1 and TRBJ1-3; D not resolved. V shed 0 bases and J shed 4 bases, with 4 bases lying between them. There are 13 residues in the CDR3. Germline CDR1 and CDR2: MGHRA and YSYEKL. The CDR3 spells CASSQDRGNTIYF. Here the CDR3 DNA reads TGCGCCAGCAGCCAAGATCGCGGAAACACCATATATTTT.

J is TRBJ1-5 and V is TRBV4-3, with 7 nucleotides matching TRBD1. Germline CDR1 and CDR2: LGHNA and YSLEER. V trimming: 2 bases; J trimming: 7 bases; junction bases outside the gene matches: 8. The CDR3 consists of 15 residues. CDR3 nucleotide sequence: TGCGCCAGCAGCCAAAACAGGGGCCGGGAGCAGCCCCAGCATTTT. It yields the protein CASSQNRGREQPQHF.

The chain carries TRBV5-1 and TRBJ1-3, with unresolved D. V gave up 1 base and J gave up 0 bases, with 11 bases separating them. The CDR3 loop spans 16 amino acids. CDR1 and CDR2 (germline): SGHRS, YFSETQ. The CDR3 loop reads CASSLSGPDSGNTIYF. In DNA, the CDR3 is TGCGCCAGCAGCTTGTCCGGCCCAGACTCTGGAAACACCATATATTTT.

The CDR3 sequence is CASSLAAGVTYEQYF. The CDR3 DNA is TGCGCCAGCAGCTTGGCCGCGGGAGTCACGTACGAGCAGTACTTC. The chain links TRBV5-1 to TRBJ2-7; 7 positions agree with TRBD2. J was trimmed by 4 bases and V by 0 bases; bases with no gene match: 7. This CDR3 contains 15 residues. Per germline, CDR1 SGHRS and CDR2 YFSETQ. The full variable domain, in which reference TRBV5-1 and TRBJ2-7 provide the parts outside the CDR3, is KAGVTQTPRYLIKTRGQQVTLSCSPISGHRSVSWYQQTPGQGLQFLFEYFSETQRNKGNFPGRFSGRQFSNSRSEMNVSTLELGDSALYLCASSLAAGVTYEQYFGPGTRLTVT.

The chain couples TRBV30 to TRBJ1-5, with D possibly TRBD1 on 5 matching bases. The CDR3 has 13 amino acids. Germline V gene sequence: CDR1 GTSNPN, CDR2 SVGIG (reference sequence). Trimming removed 1 base at V and 7 bases at J, with 11 bases between. CDR3 bases: TGTGCCTGGAGTGGGGACTTCCAGCAGCCCCAGCATTTT. This translates into CAWSGDFQQPQHF.

The chain joins TRBV7-9 to TRBJ1-4; D might be TRBD1 (5 bases). Germline V CDR1 and CDR2: SEHNR, FQNEAQ (reference sequence). The V and J ends lost 0 bases and 7 bases respectively, with 21 bases between them. This CDR3 has 18 residues. The CDR3 here is CASSLALSPTSGGEKLFF. CDR3 nucleotides: TGTGCCAGCAGCTTAGCGCTTAGCCCGACAAGCGGGGGTGAAAAACTGTTTTTT.

The chain combines TRBV4-3 with TRBJ2-1; 7 bases line up with TRBD2. V dropped 0 bases and J dropped 0; count of bases not matched to a gene: 5. CDR1 LGHNA and CDR2 YSLEER come from the germline V gene. The CDR3 loop spans 17 amino acids. The CDR3 region has the DNA TGCGCCAGCAGCCAAGATACGGGGGGAATCTCCTACAATGAGCAGTTCTTC. Its protein is CASSQDTGGISYNEQFF.

This clone occurred once. The CDR3 protein is CATSRDRLENTEAFF. For the CDR3, the DNA is TGTGCCACCAGCAGAGATCGATTGGAGAACACTGAAGCTTTCTTT. This chain uses TRBV15 with TRBJ1-1; the D is unclear. V lost 0 bases, J lost 1 base, and 9 bases lay in between. The V gene's germline CDR1 is LNHNV and CDR2 YYDKDF (reference sequence). The CDR3 is 15 residues long.

V is TRBV4-1 and J is TRBJ2-5; the D gene is possibly TRBD2 (6 bases). CDR1 is MGHRA and CDR2 is YSYEKL in the germline V gene. This CDR3 spans 16 amino acids. V lost 1 base, J lost 7 bases, and 19 bases lay in between. The CDR3 DNA reads TGCGCCAGCAGCCAAGTAGAGGCAGCAGCGCGGGGGACCCAGTACTTC. It specifies CASSQVEAAARGTQYF.

The genes are TRBV3-1 (or the pseudogene TRBV3-2) and TRBJ2-1; the D call may be TRBD1 or TRBD2 (6 bases each). Per the germline V gene, CDR1 is LGHDT and CDR2 is YNNKEL (reference sequence). Trimming removed 1 base from V and 4 bases from J, with 35 bases in between. This CDR3 is 23 amino acids long. The CDR3 loop is CASSQGLPTSSSGALGAYNEQFF. The CDR3 DNA is TGTGCCAGCAGCCAAGGTCTTCCCACTTCTAGTTCGGGGGCTTTGGGAGCTTACAATGAGCAGTTCTTC.

The table lists this clone with a count of one. The CDR3 sequence: CASSDGTGGYYGYTF. DNA for the CDR3: TGCGCCAGCAGCGACGGGACAGGGGGTTACTATGGCTACACCTTC. V usage is TRBV5-1 and J usage is TRBJ1-2; 11 positions agree with TRBD1. Germline loops: CDR1 SGHRS, CDR2 YFSETQ. V dropped 4 bases and J dropped 3; count of bases not matched to a gene: 5. The CDR3 contains 15 residues.

The chain combines TRBV2 with TRBJ1-1; D gene unclear. Germline-derived CDR1 and CDR2 are SNHLY and FYNNEI. The CDR3 has 12 residues. Between the trimmed V and J ends, which lost 8 bases and 4 bases, there was a span of 11 bases. The CDR3 reads CASLYGVTEAFF. For the CDR3, the DNA is TGTGCCAGCCTCTACGGGGTCACTGAAGCTTTCTTT.

This chain joins TRBV4-2 and TRBJ1-1, with 8 nucleotides matching TRBD1. CDR1 is LGHNA, CDR2 YNFKEQ, per germline. The CDR3 is 15 residues long. V dropped 6 bases and J dropped 1; count of bases not matched to a gene: 7. CDR3 amino acids: CASRSQDRANTEAFF. Written as DNA, the CDR3 is TGTGCCAGCAGGAGCCAGGACAGGGCGAACACTGAAGCTTTCTTT.

The chain couples TRBV3-1 (or the pseudogene TRBV3-2) to TRBJ1-2; 11 nucleotides line up with TRBD1. Germline values: CDR1 LGHDT, CDR2 YNNKEL (reference sequence). The V gene end was trimmed by 3 bases and the J gene end by 4 bases; junction bases not matched to a gene: 7. CDR3 length equals 16 residues. The CDR3 sequence is CASSHGTGGLGYGYTF. For the CDR3, the DNA is TGTGCCAGCAGCCACGGGACAGGGGGACTCGGCTATGGCTACACCTTC.

V and J are TRBV5-1 and TRBJ2-3; 13 nucleotides align to TRBD2. V gave up 3 bases and J gave up 3 bases; unmatched junction bases: 4. Germline V gene lookup returns CDR1 SGHRS and CDR2 YFSETQ. The CDR3 is 16 amino acids. The CDR3 DNA is TGCGCCAGCAGCTCCGGGACTAGCGGGGTAACAGATACGCAGTATTTT. Its translation is CASSSGTSGVTDTQYF.

In its sample, this clone was seen once. Distinct nucleotide sequences in the sample also encode this CDR3. The chain employs TRBV27 and TRBJ2-7; no clear D. The germline V gene encodes CDR1 MNHEY and CDR2 SMNVEV (reference sequence). The CDR3 sequence is 13 residues long. V dropped 0 bases and J dropped 1 base, with 4 bases sitting between them. Here the CDR3 reads CASSLSRSYEQYF. Written as DNA, the CDR3 is TGTGCCAGCAGTTTATCCAGGTCCTACGAGCAGTACTTC.

This clone was seen more than once but under ten times. The chain couples TRBV19 to TRBJ1-1; TRBD1 is a possible D gene (5 bases). The CDR3 runs 14 residues. Germline CDR1 reads LNHDA; CDR2 reads SQIVND (reference sequence). Between the trimmed V and J ends, which lost 8 bases and 1 base, there was a span of 14 bases. CDR3 protein: CASGMGTSNTEAFF. The CDR3 bases are TGTGCCAGTGGGATGGGGACTTCGAACACTGAAGCTTTCTTT.

J is TRBJ1-6 and V is TRBV4-2, with D uncertain. Trimming removed 0 bases at V and 6 bases at J, with 15 bases between. The CDR3 length is 17 residues. Per germline, CDR1 LGHNA and CDR2 YNFKEQ. DNA for the CDR3: TGTGCCAGCAGCCAAGAGACCCCGGGAAGAGGTAATTCACCCCTCCACTTT. It encodes CASSQETPGRGNSPLHF.

The V call is TRBV24-1, the J call TRBJ2-3; D is perhaps TRBD1 (5 bases). Trimming shortened V by 5 bases and J by 7 bases, and 12 bases separated the two germline ends. The CDR3 sequence is 13 residues long. The germline gives CDR1 KGHDR, CDR2 SFDVKD. DNA for the CDR3: TGTGCCACCAGTGTGCAGGGTAGGAATACGCAGTATTTT. Translating gives CATSVQGRNTQYF.

This rearrangement joins TRBV7-9 to TRBJ1-1, with D tentatively TRBD1 (5 bases). Germline CDR1 reads SEHNR; CDR2 reads FQNEAQ (reference sequence). V lost 5 bases and J lost 4, with 17 bases in between. The CDR3 spans 15 residues. This chain's CDR3 is CASSQRGERGTEAFF. CDR3 DNA sequence: TGTGCCAGCAGCCAGAGAGGGGAGAGGGGCACTGAAGCTTTCTTT. Together with reference TRBV7-9 and TRBJ1-1, the CDR3 gives the full variable domain: DTGVSQNPRHKITKRGQNVTFRCDPISEHNRLYWYRQTLGQGPEFLTYFQNEAQLEKSRLLSDRFSAERPKGSFSTLEIQRTEQGDSAMYLCASSQRGERGTEAFFGQGTRLTVV.

The chain carries TRBV27 and TRBJ1-1; 8 bases fit TRBD1. This CDR3 spans 16 amino acids. The germline gives CDR1 MNHEY, CDR2 SMNVEV (reference sequence). The J segment lost 5 bases and the V segment lost 7 bases, leaving 15 bases of the junction unmatched. The CDR3 sequence is CASTPSTTGVGTEAFF. In nucleotides, the CDR3 is TGTGCCAGCACTCCCTCCACGACAGGGGTTGGGACTGAAGCTTTCTTT.

This clone was seen once. The V gene is TRBV6-5, the J gene TRBJ1-2; D is perhaps TRBD1 (5 bases). The V end was cut by 7 bases, the J end by 4 bases, with 13 bases between. In germline, CDR1 is MNHEY, CDR2 SVGAGI. The CDR3 spans 13 residues. CDR3 protein: CASTSSTVYGYTF. DNA of the CDR3: TGTGCCAGCACAAGTTCGACAGTCTATGGCTACACCTTC.

This chain uses TRBV27 with TRBJ2-1, with 9 bases that match TRBD2. The CDR3 loop spans 16 amino acids. Germline CDR1 reads MNHEY; CDR2 reads SMNVEV (reference sequence). The V segment lost 6 bases and the J segment 7 bases; nucleotides outside the gene matches: 13. CDR3 region: CASSNDLGLALNEQFF. In nucleotides, the CDR3 is TGTGCCAGCAGCAACGACCTAGGACTAGCGTTGAATGAGCAGTTCTTC.

In its sample, this clone was seen a few times. The chain combines TRBV5-4 with TRBJ1-6; D is possibly TRBD1 (5 bases). CDR1 and CDR2 (germline): SGHNT, YYREEE (reference sequence). The length of the CDR3 is 15 residues. Deletions cut 0 bases from V and 9 bases from J, with 13 bases between. The CDR3 loop reads CASSLGGGEGSPLHF. The CDR3 DNA sequence: TGTGCCAGCAGCTTGGGCGGAGGGGAGGGTTCACCCCTCCACTTT.

V usage is TRBV27 and J usage is TRBJ2-7; D may match TRBD1 or TRBD2 (5 bases each). This CDR3 has 14 amino acids. CDR1 is MNHEY and CDR2 is SMNVEV in the germline V gene (reference sequence). With 3 bases removed from V and 1 base from J, the gap between germline ends came to 10 bases. CDR3 in DNA: TGTGCCAGCAGTTTGGGGACGCTGTCCTACGAGCAGTACTTC. Its protein is CASSLGTLSYEQYF.

This rearrangement joins TRBV18 to TRBJ1-2; the D is unclear. The length of the CDR3 is 15 residues. With 3 bases removed from V and 5 bases from J, the gap between germline ends came to 16 bases. CDR1 is KGHSH, CDR2 LQKENI, per germline. The CDR3, as DNA: TGTGCCAGCTCACCCACCGGGCACGGGGTTTATGGCTACACCTTC. Protein product: CASSPTGHGVYGYTF.